The following is a TCR beta chain sequence with its context. The CDR3 has 14 residues. The germline V gene has CDR1 SGHRS and CDR2 YFSETQ. Trimming cost V 1 base and J 6 bases, with 13 bases left between them. The entry originates in a study of blood T cell repertoires in COVID-19. Generated by immunoSEQ multiplex PCR, the TCRdb table keeps only in-frame clones and is missing some. This table has about 72,000 clones, about 81% appearing once. This clonotype was sampled from a human donor in a cohort sampled during active COVID-19. The V gene is TRBV5-1, the J gene TRBJ1-2; D is possibly TRBD1 (5 bases). Specimen: peripheral blood. CDR3 DNA: TGCGCCAGCAGCTTGCATTCAGGGTGGGATGGCTACACCTTC. Protein product: CASSLHSGWDGYTF.